One and the same sample provided the 25 T cell receptor beta chains below, sequenced in a study of control samples from healthy donors and cancer patients (dated by TCRdb to 2020 to 2022). Receptor libraries were prepared by the immunoSEQ multiplex PCR assay. TCRdb holds this immuneACCESS table with in-frame rearrangements only. Some clones are missing; in checked studies, unresolved V genes explain under half, and the rest has no known cause. This sample gives around 99,000 clones in total; about 89% of them show up just once. Roughly a sixth of the sample belongs to the ten largest clones. The specimen sequenced was blood. All receptors derive from a woman in her 50s in good health.

The chain combines TRBV2 with TRBJ1-5; D is ambiguous. This CDR3 comprises 13 residues. V was trimmed by 6 bases and J by 7 bases, leaving 13 bases between them. Germline V gene data show CDR1 as SNHLY and CDR2 as FYNNEI. CDR3 sequence reads: CASSSTGYQPQHF. The CDR3 coding sequence is TGTGCCAGCAGCTCGACCGGGTACCAGCCCCAGCATTTT.

The chain couples TRBV24-1 to TRBJ1-2; D is unresolved. This CDR3 spans 13 amino acids. The germline gives CDR1 KGHDR, CDR2 SFDVKD. Trimming cost V 6 bases and J 5 bases, with 12 bases left between them. The CDR3 sequence: CATSSTISYGYTF. As DNA, the CDR3 is TGTGCCACCAGTTCGACAATTTCATATGGCTACACCTTC.

The genes are TRBV15 and TRBJ1-4; the D is unclear. The CDR3 loop spans 13 amino acids. Between the trimmed V and J ends, which lost 3 bases and 8 bases, there was a span of 10 bases. Germline CDR1 LNHNV, CDR2 YYDKDF (reference sequence). CDR3 DNA: TGTGCCACCAGCAGCCGAACGTGGGAAAAACTGTTTTTT. It is translated as CATSSRTWEKLFF. The full variable domain, rest sourced from reference TRBV15 and TRBJ1-4, is DAMVIQNPRYQVTQFGKPVTLSCSQTLNHNVMYWYQQKSSQAPKLLFHYYDKDFNNEADTPDNFQSRRPNTSFCFLDIRSPGLGDTAMYLCATSSRTWEKLFFGSGTQLSVL.

This chain links TRBV19 with TRBJ2-1; unclear D gene. V was trimmed by 3 bases and J by 0 bases, leaving 12 bases between them. The CDR3 extends over 16 amino acids. Germline values: CDR1 LNHDA, CDR2 SQIVND (reference sequence). CDR3 region: CASSIGGISSYNEQFF. CDR3 bases: TGTGCCAGTAGTATTGGTGGCATAAGCTCCTACAATGAGCAGTTCTTC.

This clone is categorized as medium-sized. This chain joins TRBV6-4 and TRBJ2-3, with D perhaps TRBD2 (6 bases). From germline, CDR1 is MRHNA and CDR2 SNTAGT. Trimming shortened V by 3 bases and J by 1 base, and 8 bases separated the two germline ends. CDR3 length equals 14 residues. The DNA of the CDR3 is TGTGCCAGCAGTGAAGGAGGGGGCACAGATACGCAGTATTTT. It is translated as CASSEGGGTDTQYF.

The gene calls are TRBV24-1 and TRBJ2-1; 14 bases agree with TRBD2. CDR1 and CDR2 (germline): KGHDR, SFDVKD. After removal of 1 base from V and 0 bases from J, the junction contained 1 base not matched to a gene. This CDR3 has 18 residues. This CDR3 reads CATSDLGTSGSSYNEQFF. CDR3 coding DNA: TGTGCCACCAGTGATTTAGGGACTAGCGGGAGCTCCTACAATGAGCAGTTCTTC.

The rearrangement joins TRBV2 to TRBJ2-5; D ambiguous. V was pared by 1 base and J by 5 bases, with 2 bases between. CDR1 and CDR2 from the germline V gene are SNHLY and FYNNEI. CDR3 length: 11 amino acids. The CDR3 spells CASSEEETQYF. In DNA form, the CDR3 reads TGTGCCAGCAGTGAAGAGGAGACCCAGTACTTC. The full variable domain, in which reference TRBV2 and TRBJ2-5 provide the parts outside the CDR3, is EPEVTQTPSHQVTQMGQEVILRCVPISNHLYFYWYRQILGQKVEFLVSFYNNEISEKSEIFDDQFSVERPDGSNFTLKIRSTKLEDSAMYFCASSEEETQYFGPGTRLLVL.

The chain combines TRBV7-2 with TRBJ2-5; 12 bases fit TRBD2. This CDR3 is built from 16 residues. V was clipped by 4 bases and J by 4 bases; unmatched bases: 7. CDR1 and CDR2 (germline): SGHTA, FQGNSA. The CDR3 loop reads CASSSSSGRVTETQYF. The CDR3 DNA follows: TGTGCCAGCAGCTCATCTAGCGGGAGGGTTACAGAGACCCAGTACTTC.

The chain uses TRBV7-2 and TRBJ1-5; 10 bases are shared with TRBD1. The CDR3 has 14 amino acids. V lost 5 bases, J lost 5 bases, and 3 bases stayed unmatched. Germline-derived CDR1 and CDR2 are SGHTA and FQGNSA. This chain's CDR3 is CASSPDRGDQPQHF. In DNA, the CDR3 is TGTGCCAGCAGCCCGGACAGGGGGGATCAGCCCCAGCATTTT.

Of note for this clone: One end of the junction fails to match germline, which may point to a read error. The chain couples TRBV12-3 or TRBV12-4 to TRBJ1-5; D might be TRBD1 (5 bases). The CDR3 runs 11 residues. In nucleotides, the CDR3 is TGTGCCAGCAGTTTTGGTGAGCAGGGTATGTTT. Translated, it gives CASSFGEQGMF.

The gene calls are TRBV30 and TRBJ1-5; 10 bases fit TRBD1. The CDR3 covers 16 residues. Germline V gene data show CDR1 as GTSNPN and CDR2 as SVGIG (reference sequence). V lost 2 bases and J lost 4; bases outside the gene matches: 8. The CDR3 DNA follows: TGTGCCTGGAGTTCGTTGGGACAGGGGCTTAATCAGCCCCAGCATTTT. This sequence encodes CAWSSLGQGLNQPQHF.

The rearrangement uses TRBV9 and TRBJ2-2, with 9 bases fitting TRBD2. With 0 bases clipped from V and 7 bases from J, the junction kept 7 bases outside the gene matches. Germline V gene sequence: CDR1 SGDLS, CDR2 YYNGEE. The CDR3 contains 16 residues. The CDR3: CASSVDAGGPVGELFF. CDR3 DNA: TGTGCCAGCAGCGTAGACGCGGGGGGGCCGGTCGGGGAGCTGTTTTTT.

This clone was observed once. The V call is TRBV14, the J call TRBJ2-4; no reliable D call. The CDR3 has 13 amino acids. Germline V CDR1 and CDR2: SGHDN, FVKESK. V shed 2 bases and J shed 0 bases, with 2 bases lying between them. CDR3 protein: CASSQLAKNIQYF. DNA of the CDR3: TGTGCCAGCAGCCAACTAGCCAAAAACATTCAGTACTTC.

The genes are TRBV30 and TRBJ1-5; 7 nucleotides agree with TRBD1. This CDR3 region has 13 residues. V lost 4 bases to trimming and J lost 4 bases; unmatched junction nucleotides: 4. Germline lookup yields CDR1 GTSNPN and CDR2 SVGIG (reference sequence). The CDR3: CAWNRGANQPQHF. CDR3 bases: TGTGCCTGGAACAGGGGTGCGAATCAGCCCCAGCATTTT.

The CDR3 nucleotides read TGTGCCAGCAGCTTAAGCGGGGGGCCTTACAATGAGCAGTTCTTC. Its protein is CASSLSGGPYNEQFF. The chain uses TRBV7-9 and TRBJ2-1; 9 bases agree with TRBD2. The CDR3 is 15 residues long. Per germline, CDR1 SEHNR and CDR2 FQNEAQ (reference sequence). After removal of 2 bases from V and 4 bases from J, the junction contained 3 bases not matched to a gene.

V usage is TRBV30 and J usage is TRBJ2-5, with TRBD2 matching 13 bases. This CDR3 has 15 residues. The V gene end was trimmed by 2 bases and the J gene end by 5 bases; junction bases not matched to a gene: 5. Germline lookup yields CDR1 GTSNPN and CDR2 SVGIG (reference sequence). DNA for the CDR3: TGTGCCTGGAGTTCCGAGACTAGCGGGGGGGAGACCCAGTACTTC. Protein sequence: CAWSSETSGGETQYF.

The rearrangement joins TRBV5-6 to TRBJ2-4; the match to TRBD2 covers 7 bases. Trimming at V came to 1 base and at J to 7 bases, leaving 8 bases not matched to a gene. CDR3 size: 15 residues. Germline CDR1 SGHDT, CDR2 YYEEEE. This CDR3 reads CASSLNGAGRNIQYF. CDR3 DNA: TGTGCCAGCAGCTTGAATGGAGCCGGGAGGAACATTCAGTACTTC.

V usage is TRBV2 and J usage is TRBJ1-5; 7 positions match TRBD1. With 4 bases clipped from V and 3 bases from J, the junction kept 9 bases outside the gene matches. This CDR3 is built from 16 residues. From germline, CDR1 is SNHLY and CDR2 FYNNEI. CDR3 region: CASSARQGIVNQPQHF. DNA of the CDR3: TGTGCCAGCAGTGCCCGACAGGGAATTGTCAATCAGCCCCAGCATTTT.

The chain carries TRBV13 and TRBJ1-4; D is possibly TRBD1 (6 bases). The CDR3 extends over 15 amino acids. The germline gives CDR1 PRHDT, CDR2 FYEKMQ (reference sequence). V lost 0 bases to trimming and J lost 6 bases, with 11 bases between them. DNA of the CDR3: TGTGCCAGCAGCTTAGGGACAGGAACCGATGAAAAACTGTTTTTT. Translation gives CASSLGTGTDEKLFF.

The rearrangement links TRBV18 to TRBJ2-5, with D tentatively TRBD1 (5 bases). V dropped 10 bases and J dropped 0 bases, with 12 bases sitting between them. CDR1 and CDR2 from the germline V gene are KGHSH and LQKENI. The CDR3 has 13 residues. The CDR3: CATLRGNQETQYF. The CDR3 coding sequence is TGTGCCACCTTAAGGGGAAACCAAGAGACCCAGTACTTC.

The V and J genes are TRBV11-3 and TRBJ2-1, with 10 bases identical to TRBD1. Unmatched junction bases numbered 15, after V lost 6 bases and J lost 10 bases. The germline CDR1 and CDR2 sequences are SGHNT and YENEEA. CDR3 length equals 16 residues. CDR3: CASRGTRDRGSREQFF. CDR3 nucleotides: TGTGCCAGCAGGGGAACCCGGGACAGGGGATCTCGGGAGCAGTTCTTC.

CDR3 protein: CASSQAPDRESEKLFF. CDR3 DNA sequence: TGCGCCAGCAGCCAAGCTCCGGACAGGGAGAGCGAAAAACTGTTTTTT. This rearrangement joins TRBV4-3 to TRBJ1-4, with 8 bases matching TRBD1. This CDR3 region has 16 residues. The V gene end was trimmed by 1 base and the J gene end by 8 bases; junction bases not matched to a gene: 9. CDR1 LGHNA and CDR2 YSLEER come from the germline V gene.

This clone was seen once. V usage is TRBV6-5 and J usage is TRBJ2-7; 8 bases match TRBD1. The V and J ends lost 2 bases and 6 bases, in that order; junction bases with no gene match: 3. The CDR3 totals 13 residues. Germline-derived CDR1 and CDR2 are MNHEY and SVGAGI. The CDR3 region is CASSYRDRSEQYF. CDR3 nucleotides: TGTGCCAGCAGTTACCGGGACAGGAGCGAGCAGTACTTC.

The chain links TRBV7-7 to TRBJ2-5, with 9 bases matching TRBD1. Germline CDR1 reads SSHAT; CDR2 reads FNYEAQ (reference sequence). V was pared by 10 bases and J by 2 bases, with 11 bases of the junction left unmatched. The CDR3 spans 15 residues. The CDR3 reads CAISPPGQGQETQYF. CDR3 bases: TGTGCCATCTCTCCCCCAGGACAGGGGCAAGAGACCCAGTACTTC. The full variable domain, with the rest looked up from reference TRBV7-7 and TRBJ2-5, is GAGVSQSPRYKVTKRGQDVTLRCDPISSHATLYWYQQALGQGPEFLTYFNYEAQPDKSGLPSDRFSAERPEGSISTLTIQRTEQRDSAMYRCAISPPGQGQETQYFGPGTRLLVL.

This clone was recorded once. The chain uses TRBV4-3 and TRBJ2-1; weak D call: TRBD2 (5 bases). This CDR3 has 18 residues. Germline V lookup: CDR1 LGHNA, CDR2 YSLEER. The germline V and J ends were trimmed by 0 bases and 1 base, with 16 bases remaining between them. The CDR3 reads CASSQDSLGGLSYNEQFF. CDR3 sequence (DNA): TGCGCCAGCAGCCAAGATTCTTTAGGCGGGCTTTCCTACAATGAGCAGTTCTTC.